The clone carrying this T cell receptor beta chain was counted between two and nine times. Its antigen is not identified. RNA transcripts provided the source from which TCR beta CDR3 regions were amplified. First-round RT-PCR of the TCR CDR3 relied on the HTBI primer set. TCRdb called the multiplex PCR reads again in MiXCR, with one record for every CDR3 protein. The sample shows around 720,000 distinct CDR3 sequences, approximately 36% of them seen only once. The data are from a study of T cells in Graves' hyperthyroidism and ophthalmopathy. Study-wide points: Ophthalmopathy was told apart from stable hyperthyroidism by a 13 V-J model. The model predicted ophthalmopathy a median roughly 6.5 months before onset.

Patients having uncontrolled infection, another autoimmune disease, pregnancy or lactation were not included. This CDR3 has 15 residues. Trimming stripped 5 bases from V and 0 bases from J, with 11 bases between. Germline assignment: CDR1 MDHEN and CDR2 SYDVKM. V and J are TRBV28 and TRBJ1-5; D remains ambiguous. Sequenced sample: blood. The TCR comes from a woman aged 40 to 50 with Graves' hyperthyroidism. CDR3 amino acids: CASSPVGDSNQPQHF. In DNA, the CDR3 is TGTGCCAGCAGTCCAGTCGGGGATAGCAATCAGCCCCAGCATTTT. The whole variable domain, filled in from reference TRBV28 and TRBJ1-5, reads DVKVTQSSRYLVKRTGEKVFLECVQDMDHENMFWYRQDPGLGLRLIYFSYDVKMKEKGDIPEGYSVSREKKERFSLILESASTNQTSMYLCASSPVGDSNQPQHFGDGTRLSIL.